The rows below give T cell receptor beta chains drawn from one sample of a study of T cell responses to AZD1222 COVID-19 vaccine. The protocol was immunoSEQ multiplex PCR, while the TCRdb copy is restricted to in-frame clones and leaves out a portion. Of roughly 180,000 clones in the sample, approximately 90% were seen once. Sequenced material: peripheral blood, taken 28 days after the second AZD1222 dose. These receptors all come from an adult who received the AZD1222 COVID-19 vaccine. Each CDR3 is given with its conserved first and last residue. Each record gives: V gene, D gene, clone size, J gene, CDR3 DNA, CDR3 protein. A D gene is named only where the DNA matches it firmly. Clone sizes are given selectively: once, few, many, or a class where the clone is expanded.

V: TRBV2; D: .; size: .; J: TRBJ1-5; DNA: TGTGCCAGCAGGGAGGGACGGCCTTACTTCCCCCAGCATTTT; CDR3: CASREGRPYFPQHF
V: TRBV5-1; D: TRBD1; size: .; J: TRBJ1-1; DNA: TGCGCCAGCAGCTCCACAGGGGGAAGCACTGAAGCTTTCTTT; CDR3: CASSSTGGSTEAFF
V: TRBV6-5; D: TRBD1; size: once; J: TRBJ1-3; DNA: TGTGCCAGCAGTTACTCTGGCAGGGGGTCTGGAAACACCATATATTTT; CDR3: CASSYSGRGSGNTIYF
V: TRBV6-5; D: .; size: .; J: TRBJ2-2; DNA: TGTGCCAGCAGTTACTCTTTTGGCGGGGAGCTGTTTTTT; CDR3: CASSYSFGGELFF
V: TRBV25-1; D: TRBD1; size: .; J: TRBJ1-2; DNA: TGTGCCAGCTTTTCGCCGGGACAGGGTGGTGGCTACACCTTC; CDR3: CASFSPGQGGGYTF
V: TRBV5-1; D: .; size: .; J: TRBJ2-5; DNA: TGCGCCAGCTACGTTAGTGCGGGGACCCAGTACTTC; CDR3: CASYVSAGTQYF
V: TRBV7-2; D: .; size: .; J: TRBJ2-3; DNA: TGTGCCAGCAGCTTAGTTCCTAGCACAGATACGCAGTATTTT; CDR3: CASSLVPSTDTQYF
V: TRBV6-5; D: TRBD1; size: .; J: TRBJ2-7; DNA: TGTGCCAGCAGCGACGCACAGGGGGATCGAGAGTACTTC; CDR3: CASSDAQGDREYF
V: TRBV5-1; D: .; size: once; J: TRBJ2-3; DNA: TGCGCCAGCAGCTCGTCAGGGTCGATTGCAGATACGCAGTATTTT; CDR3: CASSSSGSIADTQYF
V: TRBV11-2; D: .; size: .; J: TRBJ2-2; DNA: TGTGCCAGCAGCCCCGTCCGGAACACCGGGGAGCTGTTTTTT; CDR3: CASSPVRNTGELFF
V: TRBV11-2; D: .; size: .; J: TRBJ1-5; DNA: TGTGCCAGCAGCCTTAGCAGTGGCAATCAGCCCCAGCATTTT; CDR3: CASSLSSGNQPQHF
V: TRBV30; D: .; size: .; J: TRBJ1-5; DNA: TGTGCCTGGAGAGGACACCTCAATCAGCCCCAGCATTTT; CDR3: CAWRGHLNQPQHF
V: TRBV7-9; D: TRBD2; size: .; J: TRBJ2-1; DNA: TGTGCCAGCAGCGGACTAAGCGGGGGAAATGAGCAGTTCTTC; CDR3: CASSGLSGGNEQFF
V: TRBV5-1; D: .; size: .; J: TRBJ2-1; DNA: TGCGCCAGCAGCTTGGAGGGCTCCGGTCGGGAGGAGCAGTTCTTC; CDR3: CASSLEGSGREEQFF
V: TRBV27; D: TRBD1; size: .; J: TRBJ2-6; DNA: TGTGCCAGCAGTTTATTTGCTTTGGGACAGGGTATTTCTGGGGCCAACGTCCTGACTTTC; CDR3: CASSLFALGQGISGANVLTF
V: TRBV29-1; D: .; size: .; J: TRBJ2-2; DNA: TGCAGCGTTGAAGAAGACGCGGAGGGGGTCTACACCGGGGAGCTGTTTTTT; CDR3: CSVEEDAEGVYTGELFF
V: TRBV5-1; D: TRBD1; size: .; J: TRBJ2-2; DNA: TGCGCCAGCAGCGGGACAGCGAACACCGGGGAGCTGTTTTTT; CDR3: CASSGTANTGELFF